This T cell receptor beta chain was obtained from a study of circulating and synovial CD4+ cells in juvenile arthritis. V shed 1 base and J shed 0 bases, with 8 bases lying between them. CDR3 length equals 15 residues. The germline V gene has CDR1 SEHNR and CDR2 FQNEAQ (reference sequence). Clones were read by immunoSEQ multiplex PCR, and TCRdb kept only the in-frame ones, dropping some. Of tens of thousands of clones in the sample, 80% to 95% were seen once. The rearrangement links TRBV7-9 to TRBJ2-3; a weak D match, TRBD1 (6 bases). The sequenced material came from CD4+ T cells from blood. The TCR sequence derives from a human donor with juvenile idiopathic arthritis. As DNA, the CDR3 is TGTGCCAGCAGCTTAGGACAGGCTAGCACAGATACGCAGTATTTT. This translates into CASSLGQASTDTQYF.